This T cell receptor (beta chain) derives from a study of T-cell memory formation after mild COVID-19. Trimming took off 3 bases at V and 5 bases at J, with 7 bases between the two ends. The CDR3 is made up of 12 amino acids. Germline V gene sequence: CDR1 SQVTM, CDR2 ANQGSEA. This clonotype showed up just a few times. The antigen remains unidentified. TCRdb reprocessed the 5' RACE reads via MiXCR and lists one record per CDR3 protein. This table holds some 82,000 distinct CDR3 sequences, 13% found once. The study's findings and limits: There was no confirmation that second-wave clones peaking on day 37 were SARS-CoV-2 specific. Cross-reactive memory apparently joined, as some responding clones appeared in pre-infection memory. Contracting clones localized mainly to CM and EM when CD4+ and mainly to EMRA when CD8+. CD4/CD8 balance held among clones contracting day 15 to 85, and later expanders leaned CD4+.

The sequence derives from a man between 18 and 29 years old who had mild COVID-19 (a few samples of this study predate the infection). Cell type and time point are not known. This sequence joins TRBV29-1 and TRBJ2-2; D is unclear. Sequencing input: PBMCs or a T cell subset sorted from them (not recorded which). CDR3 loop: CSVDAWTGELFF. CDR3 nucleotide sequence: TGCAGCGTTGACGCGTGGACCGGGGAGCTGTTTTTT.